Presented here are 4 T cell receptor beta chains from one specimen sequenced in a study of cytomegalovirus exposure and HLA in healthy donors. The method was immunoSEQ multiplex PCR; TCRdb's version includes in-frame clones alone and lacks a portion of them. Of approximately 210,000 clones in the sample, roughly 88% were seen once. Sequenced: PBMCs. These TCRs come from a woman aged 18-29 years in good health and CMV-seronegative.

The chain is built from TRBV19 and TRBJ2-1; D not certain. Germline loops: CDR1 LNHDA, CDR2 SQIVND (reference sequence). The V end lost 1 base, the J end lost 4 bases, and 5 bases lay between the germline ends. CDR3 length equals 13 residues. The CDR3 here is CASSIASYNEQFF. In nucleotides, the CDR3 is TGTGCCAGTAGTATAGCTAGTTACAATGAGCAGTTCTTC.

The V call is TRBV18, the J call TRBJ2-5; D unresolved. CDR1 and CDR2 from the germline V gene are KGHSH and LQKENI. With 0 bases removed from V and 2 bases from J, the gap between germline ends came to 4 bases. CDR3 size: 13 residues. The CDR3 sequence: CASSPPSQETQYF. The CDR3 coding sequence is TGTGCCAGCTCACCACCGAGTCAAGAGACCCAGTACTTC.

This chain connects TRBV19 to TRBJ2-2, with 8 bases aligning to TRBD1. Germline-derived CDR1 and CDR2 are LNHDA and SQIVND (reference sequence). V trimming: 5 bases; J trimming: 0 bases; junction bases outside the gene matches: 2. The CDR3 length is 15 residues. The CDR3 reads CASSVQGANTGELFF. As DNA, the CDR3 is TGTGCCAGTAGTGTACAGGGGGCGAACACCGGGGAGCTGTTTTTT.

The rearrangement links TRBV11-2 to TRBJ2-7; TRBD1 matches 7 bases. The germline gives CDR1 SGHAT, CDR2 FQNNGV. Trimming at V came to 5 bases and at J to 2 bases, leaving 9 bases not matched to a gene. The length of the CDR3 is 15 residues. CDR3 sequence reads: CASSPRQGMTYEQYF. The CDR3 DNA reads TGTGCCAGCAGCCCCCGACAGGGTATGACCTACGAGCAGTACTTC.